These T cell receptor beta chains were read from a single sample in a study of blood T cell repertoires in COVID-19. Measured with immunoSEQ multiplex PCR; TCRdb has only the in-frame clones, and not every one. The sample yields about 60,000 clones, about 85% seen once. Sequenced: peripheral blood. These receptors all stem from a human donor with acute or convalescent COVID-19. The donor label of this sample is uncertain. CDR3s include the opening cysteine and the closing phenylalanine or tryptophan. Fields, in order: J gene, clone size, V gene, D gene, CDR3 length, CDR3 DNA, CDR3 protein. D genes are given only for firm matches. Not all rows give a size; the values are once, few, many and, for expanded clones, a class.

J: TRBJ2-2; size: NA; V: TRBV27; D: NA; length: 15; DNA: TGTGCCAGCAGTTTAAACGGGAGAAACACCGGGGAGCTGTTTTTT; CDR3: CASSLNGRNTGELFF
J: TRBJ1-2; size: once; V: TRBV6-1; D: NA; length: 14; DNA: TGTGCCAGCAGTGAAGCGCGGAGCCTAAGTGGCTACACCTTC; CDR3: CASSEARSLSGYTF
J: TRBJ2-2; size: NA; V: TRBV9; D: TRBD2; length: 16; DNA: TGTGCCAGCAGCGTAGAATACGGGAGGTACACCGGGGAGCTGTTTTTT; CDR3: CASSVEYGRYTGELFF
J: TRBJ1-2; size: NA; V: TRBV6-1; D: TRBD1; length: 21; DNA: TGTGCCAGCAGTGAAGAGAGGAGTTGGAACAGGGGAAGGTTAGCTAACTATGGCTACACCTTC; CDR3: CASSEERSWNRGRLANYGYTF
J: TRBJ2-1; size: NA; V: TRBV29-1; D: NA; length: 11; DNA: TGCAGCGTTTTGCCGGCAGGTGAGCAGTTCTTC; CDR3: CSVLPAGEQFF
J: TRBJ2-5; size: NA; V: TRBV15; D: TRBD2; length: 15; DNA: TGTGCCACCAGCACGGGGTCTAGCGGCCAAGAGACCCAGTACTTC; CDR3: CATSTGSSGQETQYF
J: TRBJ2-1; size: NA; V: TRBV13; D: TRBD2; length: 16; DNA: TGTGCCAGCAGCTTGGGACTAGCGGGGGGGTACAATGAGCAGTTCTTC; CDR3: CASSLGLAGGYNEQFF
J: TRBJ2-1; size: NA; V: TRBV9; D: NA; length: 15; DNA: TGTGCCAGCAGCCGCGACGGGAGCTCCTACAATGAGCAGTTCTTC; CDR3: CASSRDGSSYNEQFF
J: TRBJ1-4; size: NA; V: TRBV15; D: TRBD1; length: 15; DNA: TGTGCCACCAGCAGAATCAGGGGGCTCGGTGAAAAACTGTTTTTT; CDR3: CATSRIRGLGEKLFF
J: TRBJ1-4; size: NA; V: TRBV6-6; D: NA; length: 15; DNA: TGTGCCAGCAGTTACCCGCCAGGGGTTGGGGAAAAACTGTTTTTT; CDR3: CASSYPPGVGEKLFF
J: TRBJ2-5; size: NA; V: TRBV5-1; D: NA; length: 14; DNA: TGCGCCAGCAGCCAGGCACTTTCTGGGGAGACCCAGTACTTC; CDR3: CASSQALSGETQYF
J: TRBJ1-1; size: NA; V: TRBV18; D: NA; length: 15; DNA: TGTGCCAGCTCACCACTGCACGGGATAAACACTGAAGCTTTCTTT; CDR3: CASSPLHGINTEAFF
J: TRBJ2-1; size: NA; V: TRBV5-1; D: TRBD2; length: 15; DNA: TGCGCCAGCAGCTTGACTAGCGGGGCTTACAATGAGCAGTTCTTC; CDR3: CASSLTSGAYNEQFF
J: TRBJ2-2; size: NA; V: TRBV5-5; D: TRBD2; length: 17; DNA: TGTGCCAGCACCCCCTATCCGGGACTAGCGGGAATCGGGGAGCTGTTTTTT; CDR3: CASTPYPGLAGIGELFF
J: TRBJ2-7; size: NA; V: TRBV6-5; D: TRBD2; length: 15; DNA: TGTGCCAGCAGCGGTAGCGGGACCCGCTCCTACGAGCAGTACTTC; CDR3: CASSGSGTRSYEQYF
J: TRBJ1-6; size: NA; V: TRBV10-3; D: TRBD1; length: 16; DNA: TGTGCCACGCAGGAGACAGGGTTTGTAGAGAATTCACCCCTCCACTTT; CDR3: CATQETGFVENSPLHF
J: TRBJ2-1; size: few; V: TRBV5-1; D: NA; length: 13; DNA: TGCGCCAGCAGCTTTCCCCTCGACAATGAGCAGTTCTTC; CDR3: CASSFPLDNEQFF
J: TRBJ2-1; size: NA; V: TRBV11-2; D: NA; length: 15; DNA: TGTGCCAGCAGCTTTCAGGGAGGCGCCTACAATGAGCAGTTCTTC; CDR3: CASSFQGGAYNEQFF
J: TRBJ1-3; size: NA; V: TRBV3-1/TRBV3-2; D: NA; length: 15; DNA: TGTGCCAGCAGCCAAGGACTACCGAAACGAGGCACCATATATTTT; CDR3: CASSQGLPKRGTIYF
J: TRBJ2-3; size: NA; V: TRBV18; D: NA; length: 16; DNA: TGTGCCAGCTCACCACAAGTGACTCCGGGCACAGATACGCAGTATTTT; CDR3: CASSPQVTPGTDTQYF
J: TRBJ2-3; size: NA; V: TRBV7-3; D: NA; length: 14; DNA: TGTGCCAGCAGCCGAAGCGGGAGCACAGATACGCAGTATTTT; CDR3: CASSRSGSTDTQYF
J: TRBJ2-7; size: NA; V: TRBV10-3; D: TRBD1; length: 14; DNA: TGTGCCATCAGTGAGTACAGGGGGCCCTACGAGCAGTACTTC; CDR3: CAISEYRGPYEQYF
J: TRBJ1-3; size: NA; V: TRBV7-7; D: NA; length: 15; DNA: TGTGCCAGCAGCCTCAATCAGGGGTTTGGAAACACCATATATTTT; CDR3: CASSLNQGFGNTIYF
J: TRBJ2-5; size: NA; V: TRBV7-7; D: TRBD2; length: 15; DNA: TGTGCCAGCAGCCTCCGGGCGGGGGAGCAAGAGACCCAGTACTTC; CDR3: CASSLRAGEQETQYF
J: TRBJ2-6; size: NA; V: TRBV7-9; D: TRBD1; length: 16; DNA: TGTGCCAGCAGCTTACAGACAGGGTCTGGGGCCAACGTCCTGACTTTC; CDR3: CASSLQTGSGANVLTF
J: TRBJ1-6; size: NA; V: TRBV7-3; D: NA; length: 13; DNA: TGTGCCAGCAGCCAGGTTCTTAATTCACCCCTCCACTTT; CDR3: CASSQVLNSPLHF
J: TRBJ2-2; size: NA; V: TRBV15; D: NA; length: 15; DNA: TGTGCCACCAGCAGAGAACAGGGTGGTACCGGGGAGCTGTTTTTT; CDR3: CATSREQGGTGELFF
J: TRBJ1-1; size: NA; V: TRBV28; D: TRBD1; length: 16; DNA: TGTGCCAGCACCTTTTCTTCGGGACAGGGGTTGACTGAAGCTTTCTTT; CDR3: CASTFSSGQGLTEAFF
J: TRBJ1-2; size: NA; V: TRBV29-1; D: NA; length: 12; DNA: TGCAGCGTTGAAACCAGGAACTATGGCTACACCTTC; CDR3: CSVETRNYGYTF